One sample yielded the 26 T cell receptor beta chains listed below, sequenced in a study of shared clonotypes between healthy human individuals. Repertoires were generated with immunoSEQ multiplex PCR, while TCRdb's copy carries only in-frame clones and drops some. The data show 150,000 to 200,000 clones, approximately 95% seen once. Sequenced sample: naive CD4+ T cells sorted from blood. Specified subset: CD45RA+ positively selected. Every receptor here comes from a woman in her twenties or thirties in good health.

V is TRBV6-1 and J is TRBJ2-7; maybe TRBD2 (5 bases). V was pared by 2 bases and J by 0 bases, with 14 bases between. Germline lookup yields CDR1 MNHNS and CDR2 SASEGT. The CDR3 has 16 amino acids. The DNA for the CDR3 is TGTGCCAGCAGTGAACGATCGGGATCCTCCTCCTACGAGCAGTACTTC. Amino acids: CASSERSGSSSYEQYF.

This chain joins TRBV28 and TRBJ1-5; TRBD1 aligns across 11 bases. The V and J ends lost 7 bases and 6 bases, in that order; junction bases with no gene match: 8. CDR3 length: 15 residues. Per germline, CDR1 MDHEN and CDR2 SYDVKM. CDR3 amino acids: CASTVGQGGGQPQHF. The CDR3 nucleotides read TGTGCCAGCACCGTGGGACAGGGGGGAGGTCAGCCCCAGCATTTT.

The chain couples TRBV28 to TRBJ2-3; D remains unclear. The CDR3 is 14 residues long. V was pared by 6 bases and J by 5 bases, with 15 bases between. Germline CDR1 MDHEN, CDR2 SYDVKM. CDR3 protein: CASRSASLEDTQYF. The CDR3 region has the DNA TGTGCCAGCAGATCGGCCAGCCTGGAAGATACGCAGTATTTT.

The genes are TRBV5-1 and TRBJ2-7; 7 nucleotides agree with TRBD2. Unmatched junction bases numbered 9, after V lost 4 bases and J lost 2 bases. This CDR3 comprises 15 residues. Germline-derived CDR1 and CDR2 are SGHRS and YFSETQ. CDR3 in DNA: TGCGCCAGCAGCCAAGGAGCTAGCGGTACCTACGAGCAGTACTTC. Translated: CASSQGASGTYEQYF.

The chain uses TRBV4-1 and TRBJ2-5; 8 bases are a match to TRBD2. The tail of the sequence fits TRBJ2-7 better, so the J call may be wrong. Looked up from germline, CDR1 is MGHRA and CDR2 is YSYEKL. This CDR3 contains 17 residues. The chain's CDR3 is CASSQDHSSGAIYEQYF. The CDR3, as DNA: TGCGCCAGCAGCCAAGATCATAGTAGCGGGGCTATCTACGAGCAGTACTTC.

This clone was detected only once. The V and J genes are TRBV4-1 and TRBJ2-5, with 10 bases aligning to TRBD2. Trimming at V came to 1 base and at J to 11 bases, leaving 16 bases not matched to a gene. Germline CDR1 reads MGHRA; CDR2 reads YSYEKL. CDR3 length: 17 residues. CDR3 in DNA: TGCGCCAGCAGCCAAGGGCTAGCGGGAGCCCTAGGGGGAGAGCAGTACTTC. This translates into CASSQGLAGALGGEQYF.

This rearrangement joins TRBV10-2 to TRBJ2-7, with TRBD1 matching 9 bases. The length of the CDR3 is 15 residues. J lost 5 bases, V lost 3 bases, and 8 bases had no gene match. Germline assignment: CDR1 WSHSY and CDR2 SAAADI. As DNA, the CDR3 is TGCGCCAGCAGTGAAGGGACAGGGTATCGCAACGAGCAGTACTTC. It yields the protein CASSEGTGYRNEQYF.

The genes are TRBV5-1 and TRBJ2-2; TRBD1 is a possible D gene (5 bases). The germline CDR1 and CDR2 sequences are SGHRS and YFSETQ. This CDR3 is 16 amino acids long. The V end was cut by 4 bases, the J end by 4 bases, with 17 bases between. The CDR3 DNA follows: TGCGCCAGCAGCGCCAAAAGGGGTATCGCCACCGGGGAGCTGTTTTTT. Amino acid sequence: CASSAKRGIATGELFF.

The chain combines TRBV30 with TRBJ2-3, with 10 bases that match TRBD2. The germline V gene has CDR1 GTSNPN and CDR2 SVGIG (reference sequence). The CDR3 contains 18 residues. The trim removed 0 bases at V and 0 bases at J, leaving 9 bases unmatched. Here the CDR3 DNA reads TGTGCCTGGAGTGTAAACCAGCGGGAGGGCCCTAGCACAGATACGCAGTATTTT. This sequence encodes CAWSVNQREGPSTDTQYF.

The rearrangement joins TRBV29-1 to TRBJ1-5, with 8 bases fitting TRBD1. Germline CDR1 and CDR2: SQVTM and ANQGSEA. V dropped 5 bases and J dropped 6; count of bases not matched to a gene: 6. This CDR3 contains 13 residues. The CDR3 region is CSVSQGAGQPQHF. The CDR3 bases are TGCAGCGTTAGTCAGGGGGCGGGTCAGCCCCAGCATTTT.

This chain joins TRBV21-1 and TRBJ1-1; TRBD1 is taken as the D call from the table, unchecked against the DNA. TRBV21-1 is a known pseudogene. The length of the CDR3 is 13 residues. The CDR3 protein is CASSILTVAEAFF. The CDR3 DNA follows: TGTGCCAGCAGCATATTGACAGTGGCTGAAGCTTTCTTT.

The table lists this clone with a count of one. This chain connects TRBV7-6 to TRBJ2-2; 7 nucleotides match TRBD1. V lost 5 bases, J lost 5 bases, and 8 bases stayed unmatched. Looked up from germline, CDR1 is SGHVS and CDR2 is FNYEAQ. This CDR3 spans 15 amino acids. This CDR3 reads CASSQQDRWTGELFF. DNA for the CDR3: TGTGCCAGCAGCCAACAGGACAGGTGGACCGGGGAGCTGTTTTTT.

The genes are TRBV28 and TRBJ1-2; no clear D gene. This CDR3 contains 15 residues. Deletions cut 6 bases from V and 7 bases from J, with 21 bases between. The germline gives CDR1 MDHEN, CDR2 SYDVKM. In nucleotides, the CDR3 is TGTGCCAGCAGCTCAAACAAGATTTACACGCGTGGCTACACCTTC. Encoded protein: CASSSNKIYTRGYTF.

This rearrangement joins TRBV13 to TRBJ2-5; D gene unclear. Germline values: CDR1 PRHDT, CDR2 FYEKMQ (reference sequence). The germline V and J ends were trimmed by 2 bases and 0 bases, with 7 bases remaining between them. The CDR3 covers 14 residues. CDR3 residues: CASSLRRYQETQYF. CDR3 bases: TGTGCCAGCAGCTTAAGAAGATACCAAGAGACCCAGTACTTC.

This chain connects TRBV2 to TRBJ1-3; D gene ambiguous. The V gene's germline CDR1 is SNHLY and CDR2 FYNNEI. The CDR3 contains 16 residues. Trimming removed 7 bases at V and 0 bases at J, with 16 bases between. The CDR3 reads CASTLNRRSSGNTIYF. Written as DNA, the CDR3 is TGTGCCAGCACCCTGAACCGAAGAAGCTCTGGAAACACCATATATTTT.

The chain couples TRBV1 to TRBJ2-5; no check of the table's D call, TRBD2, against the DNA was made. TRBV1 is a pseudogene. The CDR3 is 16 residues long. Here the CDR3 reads CTSSQETRARGETQYF. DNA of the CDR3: TGCACCAGCAGCCAAGAAACCCGCGCCCGTGGAGAGACCCAGTACTTC.

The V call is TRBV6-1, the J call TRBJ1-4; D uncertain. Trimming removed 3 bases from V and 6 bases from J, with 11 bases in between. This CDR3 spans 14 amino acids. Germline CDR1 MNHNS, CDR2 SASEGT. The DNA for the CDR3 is TGTGCCAGCAGTGATGGAAGCGGGTATGAAAAACTGTTTTTT. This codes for CASSDGSGYEKLFF.

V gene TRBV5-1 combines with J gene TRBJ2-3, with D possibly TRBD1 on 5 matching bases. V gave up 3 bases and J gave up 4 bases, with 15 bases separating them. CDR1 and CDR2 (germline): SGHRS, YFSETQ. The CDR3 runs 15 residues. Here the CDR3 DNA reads TGCGCCAGCAGCTATGTCCGCCGCAGGGCAGATACGCAGTATTTT. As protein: CASSYVRRRADTQYF.

The CDR3 loop is CASSVASISVGGTLSYEQYF. The DNA for the CDR3 is TGTGCCAGCAGCGTAGCTTCTATATCAGTTGGCGGGACCCTCTCCTACGAGCAGTACTTC. The chain joins TRBV9 to TRBJ2-7, with D possibly matching TRBD2 (6 bases). This CDR3 spans 20 amino acids. Germline V gene data show CDR1 as SGDLS and CDR2 as YYNGEE. The V gene lost 0 bases and the J gene lost 0 bases, with 25 bases spanning the gap.

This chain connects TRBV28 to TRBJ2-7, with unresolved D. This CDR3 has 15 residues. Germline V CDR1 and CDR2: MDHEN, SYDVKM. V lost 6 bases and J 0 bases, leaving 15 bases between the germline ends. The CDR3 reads CASRLNGVSSYEQYF. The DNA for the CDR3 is TGTGCCAGCAGGTTGAATGGGGTAAGCTCCTACGAGCAGTACTTC.

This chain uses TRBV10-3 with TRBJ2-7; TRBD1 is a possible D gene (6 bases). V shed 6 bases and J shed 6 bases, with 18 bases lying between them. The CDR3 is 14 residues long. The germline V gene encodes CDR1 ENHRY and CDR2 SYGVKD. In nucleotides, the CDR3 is TGTGCCATCAGATCCGTGGGACAAGCCTTCGAGCAGTACTTC. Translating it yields CAIRSVGQAFEQYF.

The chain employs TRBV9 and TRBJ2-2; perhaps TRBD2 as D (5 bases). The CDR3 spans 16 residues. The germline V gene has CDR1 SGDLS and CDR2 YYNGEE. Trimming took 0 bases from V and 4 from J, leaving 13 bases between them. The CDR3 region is CASSVDPSGSTGELFF. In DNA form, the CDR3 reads TGTGCCAGCAGCGTAGACCCCAGCGGATCCACCGGGGAGCTGTTTTTT. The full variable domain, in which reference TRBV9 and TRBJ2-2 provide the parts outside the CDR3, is DSGVTQTPKHLITATGQRVTLRCSPRSGDLSVYWYQQSLDQGLQFLIQYYNGEERAKGNILERFSAQQFPDLHSELNLSSLELGDSALYFCASSVDPSGSTGELFFGEGSRLTVL.

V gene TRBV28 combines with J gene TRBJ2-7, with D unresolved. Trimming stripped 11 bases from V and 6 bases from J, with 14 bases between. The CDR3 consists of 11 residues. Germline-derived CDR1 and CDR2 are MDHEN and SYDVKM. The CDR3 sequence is CAASALSEQYF. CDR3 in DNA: TGTGCCGCATCGGCTCTCTCCGAGCAGTACTTC.

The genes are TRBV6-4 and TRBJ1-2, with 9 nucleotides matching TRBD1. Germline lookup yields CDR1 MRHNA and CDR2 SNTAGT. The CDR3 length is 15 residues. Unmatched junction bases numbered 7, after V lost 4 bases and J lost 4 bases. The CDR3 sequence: CASSASDRGTYGYTF. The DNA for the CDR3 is TGTGCCAGCAGTGCCTCTGACAGGGGGACCTATGGCTACACCTTC.

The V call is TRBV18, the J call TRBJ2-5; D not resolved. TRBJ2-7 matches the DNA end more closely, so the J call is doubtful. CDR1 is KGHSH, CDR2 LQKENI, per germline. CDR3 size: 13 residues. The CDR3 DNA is TGTGCCAGCTCACCACCTAACTCCTACGAGCAGTACTTC. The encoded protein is CASSPPNSYEQYF.

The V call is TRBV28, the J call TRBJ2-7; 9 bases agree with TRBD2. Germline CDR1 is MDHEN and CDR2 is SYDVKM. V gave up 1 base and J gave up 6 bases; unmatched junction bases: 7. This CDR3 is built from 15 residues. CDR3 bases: TGTGCCAGCAGTTTATTCGGTAGCGGGAGTTTCGAGCAGTACTTC. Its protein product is CASSLFGSGSFEQYF.